Following are 15 T cell receptor beta chains from one sample sequenced in a study of blood T cells in healthy people across ages. It was with a sample-barcoded 5' primer and a J-beta primer mix that a second PCR of roughly 7 to 12 cycles was run. MiXCR, run by TCRdb on the 5' RACE reads, gives a single entry per CDR3 protein. Of 1.4 million to 1.5 million distinct CDR3 sequences in the sample, 42% are singletons; the top ten hold approximately 7.9%. Sequencing was carried out using blood. These receptors all come from a young woman in good health.

The chain couples TRBV27 to TRBJ1-4; maybe TRBD1 (6 bases). The length of the CDR3 is 15 residues. The germline CDR1 and CDR2 sequences are MNHEY and SMNVEV (reference sequence). Trimming cost V 5 bases and J 4 bases, with 14 bases left between them. In DNA, the CDR3 is TGTGCCAGCAGTGGGCGACAGGAGCTTAATGAAAAACTGTTTTTT. This sequence encodes CASSGRQELNEKLFF.

This clonotype was found a few times. The chain uses TRBV5-1 and TRBJ2-1; the D gene is possibly TRBD1 (5 bases). Germline CDR1 reads SGHRS; CDR2 reads YFSETQ. The CDR3 is 15 amino acids. Trimming took off 1 base at V and 3 bases at J, with 11 bases between the two ends. This CDR3 reads CASSLNQGNYNEQFF. CDR3 DNA sequence: TGCGCCAGCAGCTTGAACCAGGGAAACTACAATGAGCAGTTCTTC.

The DNA of the CDR3 is TGCGCCAGCAGCTTGGCCCGGGAGGCCGCCTACGAGCAGTACTTC. It encodes CASSLAREAAYEQYF. The chain employs TRBV5-1 and TRBJ2-4; 7 nucleotides line up with TRBD2. Judging by the DNA end, TRBJ2-7 fits better; the J call may be wrong. The V gene's germline CDR1 is SGHRS and CDR2 YFSETQ. CDR3 size: 15 residues.

The table lists this clonotype with a few counts. The chain's CDR3 is CASLFSPDSNQPQHF. As DNA, the CDR3 is TGTGCCAGCCTTTTTTCCCCAGATAGCAATCAGCCCCAGCATTTT. J is TRBJ1-5 and V is TRBV6-1; no clear D gene. The V end lost 8 bases, the J end lost 0 bases, and 14 bases lay between the germline ends. Germline CDR1 MNHNS, CDR2 SASEGT. The CDR3 runs to 15 residues.

In this sample, this clonotype turned up a few times. V is TRBV3-1 and J is TRBJ2-1; 7 bases are shared with TRBD2. Germline CDR1 LGHDT, CDR2 YNNKEL (reference sequence). The CDR3 consists of 19 residues. The V segment lost 4 bases and the J segment 0 bases; nucleotides outside the gene matches: 15. CDR3 residues: CASSPSGGRDRSSYNEQFF. CDR3 DNA: TGTGCCAGCAGCCCTTCGGGGGGTCGGGACCGAAGCTCCTACAATGAGCAGTTCTTC.

This clonotype was detected only a few times. V gene TRBV6-1 combines with J gene TRBJ2-1, with D perhaps assigned TRBD1 or TRBD2 (6 bases each). The V end lost 2 bases, the J end lost 7 bases, and 21 bases lay between the germline ends. Germline assignment: CDR1 MNHNS and CDR2 SASEGT. This CDR3 has 17 residues. CDR3 DNA sequence: TGTGCCAGCAGTGAACCCCTCGGGGGCGGAAATAATAATGAGCAGTTCTTC. Amino acids: CASSEPLGGGNNNEQFF.

This clonotype has more than one count but fewer than ten. The chain couples TRBV12-3 or TRBV12-4 to TRBJ1-2, with D possibly matching TRBD1 (6 bases). V shed 6 bases and J shed 5 bases, with 10 bases lying between them. CDR3 length: 12 residues. The CDR3, as DNA: TGTGCCAGCAGACCGGGACAATATGGCTACACCTTC. It specifies CASRPGQYGYTF.

The chain couples TRBV7-2 to TRBJ2-2, with 7 bases lining up with TRBD2. V lost 0 bases and J lost 6; bases outside the gene matches: 4. The CDR3 totals 15 residues. The germline CDR1 and CDR2 sequences are SGHTA and FQGNSA. CDR3 region: CASSLAGGLAGELFF. The DNA of the CDR3 is TGTGCCAGCAGCTTAGCGGGAGGGCTCGCCGGGGAGCTGTTTTTT.

The DNA of the CDR3 is TGCAGTGCTAGAGATAAGAAAGACCCAGCGAACACTGAAGCTTTCTTT. It encodes CSARDKKDPANTEAFF. The gene calls are TRBV20-1 and TRBJ1-1; D not certain. CDR3 length: 16 residues. Germline values: CDR1 DFQATT, CDR2 SNEGSKA (reference sequence). V was pared by 0 bases and J by 1 base, with 15 bases between.

The genes are TRBV6-2 or TRBV6-3 and TRBJ1-2, with D possibly being TRBD1 (6 bases). This CDR3 has 13 amino acids. Germline V gene sequence: CDR1 MNHEY, CDR2 SVGEGT. The V gene lost 5 bases and the J gene lost 2 bases, with 9 bases spanning the gap. The CDR3 bases are TGTGCCAGCAGTAGGGGGAACAACTATGGCTACACCTTC. This gives the protein CASSRGNNYGYTF.

This CDR3 reads CASSPSGVGQPQHF. CDR3 sequence (DNA): TGTGCCAGCTCACCATCAGGGGTTGGGCAGCCCCAGCATTTT. The chain carries TRBV18 and TRBJ1-5; the D gene is possibly TRBD1 (6 bases). The CDR3 runs to 14 residues. V lost 2 bases, J lost 7 bases, and 12 bases lay in between. CDR1 and CDR2 (germline): KGHSH, LQKENI.

A few counts support this clonotype. The rearrangement links TRBV7-8 to TRBJ2-3; 8 bases are a match to TRBD1. V shed 0 bases, J shed 5 bases, and the junction held 4 bases outside the gene matches. Germline V gene lookup returns CDR1 SGHVS and CDR2 FQNEAQ. This CDR3 contains 15 residues. The CDR3 here is CASSLARRGQDTQYF. CDR3 coding DNA: TGTGCCAGCAGCTTAGCGCGCAGGGGGCAAGATACGCAGTATTTT.

This chain joins TRBV6-5 and TRBJ1-2; D ambiguous. The CDR3 has 12 residues. Deletions cut 6 bases from V and 0 bases from J, with 5 bases between. Germline CDR1 MNHEY, CDR2 SVGAGI. The CDR3, as DNA: TGTGCCAGCAGAAGGCCTAACTATGGCTACACCTTC. Translating gives CASRRPNYGYTF.

This clonotype occurred a few times. The CDR3 loop is CASSYQPNRVPPDEQFF. The CDR3 DNA reads as TGTGCCAGCAGTTACCAACCAAACAGGGTCCCACCAGATGAGCAGTTCTTC. The chain is built from TRBV6-5 and TRBJ2-1; a weak D match, TRBD1 (6 bases). The length of the CDR3 is 17 residues. The germline V gene encodes CDR1 MNHEY and CDR2 SVGAGI. V was shortened by 2 bases and J by 8 bases, with 22 bases between the two germline ends.

The gene calls are TRBV10-3 and TRBJ2-2; D might be TRBD2 (6 bases). The CDR3 length is 15 residues. Per the germline V gene, CDR1 is ENHRY and CDR2 is SYGVKD. Between the trimmed V and J ends, which lost 5 bases and 1 base, there was a span of 11 bases. DNA for the CDR3: TGTGCCATCAGTTCCCTGGGGGGGAACACCGGGGAGCTGTTTTTT. Translation gives CAISSLGGNTGELFF.